This entry describes one T cell receptor (beta chain). This record belongs to a study of T cells in localized non-small cell lung cancer. Germline CDR1 is SGHRS and CDR2 is YFSETQ. V was cut by 0 bases and J by 0 bases, with 10 bases left in between. The CDR3 covers 17 residues. Clones were read by immunoSEQ multiplex PCR, and TCRdb kept only the in-frame ones, dropping some. Of approximately 24,000 clones in the sample, approximately 81% were seen once. V gene TRBV5-1 combines with J gene TRBJ2-6; D is unresolved. The TCR sequence derives from a man aged 40 to 69 with stage III squamous cell lung carcinoma. Specimen: peripheral blood, collected before any cancer treatment. The CDR3 loop reads CASSLATGISGANVLTF. As DNA, the CDR3 is TGCGCCAGCAGCTTGGCTACGGGTATCTCTGGGGCCAACGTCCTGACTTTC.